The sample holds a few counts of the clone carrying this TCR beta chain. What it recognizes is unknown. The PCR had 60 Vbeta and 13 Jbeta primers. Sequencing used immunoSEQ multiplex PCR; TCRdb keeps in-frame clones, though not all of them. The sample contains approximately 170,000 clones, roughly 80% of which appear only once. This sample is part of a study of cytomegalovirus exposure and HLA in healthy donors. Trimming pared 0 bases from V and 3 bases from J, leaving 12 bases between. This CDR3 has 15 amino acids. Germline V CDR1 and CDR2: SGDLS, YYNGEE. Study-wide results and limits: In vitro confirmation showed a few CMV-associated chains to be CMV antigen specific.

This TCR was recovered from a woman younger than 45 in good health and CMV-seropositive. The sequenced sample consisted of PBMCs. The genes are TRBV9 and TRBJ1-1; D call uncertain. The CDR3 sequence: CASSVEREWYTEAFF. In DNA, the CDR3 is TGTGCCAGCAGCGTAGAGAGGGAATGGTACACTGAAGCTTTCTTT.